This T cell receptor beta chain is from a study of blood T cell repertoires in COVID-19. As for the study in general: Samples representing acute and convalescent COVID-19 were sourced from the United States, Italy and Spain. Nucleic acid was either cDNA or gDNA, and it came from T cells, B-cell-depleted T cells, or PBMCs.

The CDR3 sequence is 16 residues long. The junction had 9 bases not matched to a gene; V was cut back by 0 bases and J by 8 bases. Germline assignment: CDR1 SGHRS and CDR2 YFSETQ. TCRdb's copy holds only in-frame clones and misses some; the assay was immunoSEQ multiplex PCR. The profile shows 150,000 to 180,000 clones, 70% to 90% of them singletons. Sequencing used peripheral blood. This TCR derives from a man in his 60s with COVID-19, enrolled during active disease. This chain joins TRBV5-1 and TRBJ2-1, with 9 bases fitting TRBD1. The CDR3 DNA reads TGCGCCAGCAGCTTGGGACCGGGACAGGGTATCCATGAGCAGTTCTTC. Protein product: CASSLGPGQGIHEQFF.